These T cell receptor beta chains were read from a single sample in a study of T-cell reconstitution after alpha-beta-depleted transplantation in children. TCRdb recomputed calls from the PCR reads with MiXCR, one row per CDR3 protein. The data contain around 240,000 distinct CDR3 sequences, around 7.8% of them seen just once; the ten biggest clones take up 6.3%. The sequencing used PBMCs, mostly from graft donor cells, collected 180 days after TCRalphabeta/CD19-depleted stem cell transplant. The receptors here all came from a male patient younger than 18 who had a stem cell transplant for acute lymphoblastic leukemia, so the T cells may come from the graft donor. Each CDR3 is given with its conserved first and last residue. Fields, in order: CDR3 length, J gene, V gene, D gene, clone size, CDR3 DNA, CDR3 protein. The D gene is left open where the match is weak. Some rows mark clone size as missing; the rest say once, few, many or name a class of expanded clone.

length: 12
J: TRBJ2-5
V: TRBV2
D: NA
size: many
DNA: TGTGCCAGCAAGGAGGGGTGGGAGACCCAGTACTTC
CDR3: CASKEGWETQYF

length: 13
J: TRBJ2-7
V: TRBV12-3/TRBV12-4
D: NA
size: many
DNA: TGTGCCAGCAGCCTGAGGGCAGGGAACGAGCAGTACTTC
CDR3: CASSLRAGNEQYF

length: 15
J: TRBJ2-7
V: TRBV3-1
D: NA
size: NA
DNA: TGTGCCAGCAGCCGGGGGCCCTCTAGCTCCTACGAGCAGTACTTC
CDR3: CASSRGPSSSYEQYF

length: 18
J: TRBJ2-5
V: TRBV15
D: TRBD1
size: many
DNA: TGTGCCACCAGCAGAGAGGTTGGGAGACAGGGGGCGAGGAAGACCCAGTACTTC
CDR3: CATSREVGRQGARKTQYF

length: 18
J: TRBJ2-6
V: TRBV7-2
D: NA
size: many
DNA: TGTGCCAGCAGCCGACGGACAAGGGCAAGTTCTGGGGCCAACGTCCTGACTTTC
CDR3: CASSRRTRASSGANVLTF

length: 14
J: TRBJ1-1
V: TRBV24-1
D: NA
size: many
DNA: TGTGCCACCATCCGCGCCGTGCCTGCTCCGGAAGCTTTCTTT
CDR3: CATIRAVPAPEAFF

length: 14
J: TRBJ1-5
V: TRBV20-1
D: NA
size: many
DNA: TGCAGTCTCTCTCCAGGTGAAAGCAATCAGCCCCAGCATTTT
CDR3: CSLSPGESNQPQHF

length: 15
J: TRBJ2-7
V: TRBV5-1
D: NA
size: few
DNA: TGCGCCAGCAGCTTGGCCGGAGGCAACTCCTACGAGCAGTACTTC
CDR3: CASSLAGGNSYEQYF

length: 14
J: TRBJ2-7
V: TRBV20-1
D: TRBD1
size: many
DNA: TGCAGTGCTAGAGCGTCAGGGGGATCCTACGAGCAGTACTTC
CDR3: CSARASGGSYEQYF

length: 13
J: TRBJ1-5
V: TRBV6-5
D: TRBD1
size: many
DNA: TGTGCCAGCAGCCGGACAGGGAATCAGCCCCAGCATTTT
CDR3: CASSRTGNQPQHF

length: 14
J: TRBJ2-7
V: TRBV6-5
D: NA
size: NA
DNA: TGTGCCAGCAGTTACTTGGCAGGAGCCTACGAGCAGTACTTC
CDR3: CASSYLAGAYEQYF

length: 13
J: TRBJ2-1
V: TRBV4-1
D: NA
size: many
DNA: TGCGCCAGCAGCCCCCTACCCTACAATGAGCAGTTCTTC
CDR3: CASSPLPYNEQFF

length: 15
J: TRBJ2-7
V: TRBV27
D: NA
size: many
DNA: TGTGCCAGCAGTTTCCGACAAGGCGGCTACGACGAGCAGTACTTC
CDR3: CASSFRQGGYDEQYF

length: 17
J: TRBJ1-6
V: TRBV20-1
D: NA
size: NA
DNA: TGCTGTGCTAGTAGTCGGGGGTCGTTCTCCTATAATTCACCCCTCCACTTT
CDR3: CCASSRGSFSYNSPLHF

length: 15
J: TRBJ1-2
V: TRBV5-5
D: NA
size: many
DNA: TGTGCCAGCAGCTTGCCGGGACGGACTTACAGTGGCTACACCTTC
CDR3: CASSLPGRTYSGYTF

length: 15
J: TRBJ1-4
V: TRBV5-1
D: NA
size: many
DNA: TGCGCCAGCAGCTTGAGGGCAGGGGCAAATGAAAAACTGTTTTTT
CDR3: CASSLRAGANEKLFF

length: 14
J: TRBJ2-1
V: TRBV6-1
D: NA
size: many
DNA: TGTGCCAGCAGTCATTCTCTAGCGCGCAATGAGCAGTTCTTC
CDR3: CASSHSLARNEQFF

length: 12
J: TRBJ1-2
V: TRBV20-1
D: NA
size: few
DNA: TGCAGTACTAGCCAGGGGAGGCATGGCTACACCTTC
CDR3: CSTSQGRHGYTF

length: 13
J: TRBJ1-1
V: TRBV3-1
D: NA
size: many
DNA: TGTGCCAGCAGCCGACTATTGAACACTGAAGCTTTCTTT
CDR3: CASSRLLNTEAFF

length: 16
J: TRBJ2-1
V: TRBV3-1
D: NA
size: many
DNA: TGTGCCAGCAGCCACCTAAACAGGGTTAATCACAATGAGCAGTTCTTC
CDR3: CASSHLNRVNHNEQFF

length: 16
J: TRBJ2-2
V: TRBV6-5
D: TRBD2
size: many
DNA: TGTGCCAGCAGTTACTCGATACTAGCGGGAGGCGGGGAGCTGTTTTTT
CDR3: CASSYSILAGGGELFF

length: 14
J: TRBJ2-7
V: TRBV7-9
D: NA
size: many
DNA: TGTGCCAGCAGCATACGACAGGACGGGTACGAGCAGCACTTC
CDR3: CASSIRQDGYEQHF

length: 16
J: TRBJ2-2
V: TRBV7-9
D: NA
size: NA
DNA: TGTGCCAGCAGCCACCGGGGTGGGGGCCCCACCGGGGAGCTGTTTTTT
CDR3: CASSHRGGGPTGELFF

length: 13
J: TRBJ1-3
V: TRBV18
D: NA
size: many
DNA: TGTGCCAGCTCCGTCGCTGCGGGAAACACCATATATTTT
CDR3: CASSVAAGNTIYF

length: 15
J: TRBJ2-3
V: TRBV12-3/TRBV12-4
D: NA
size: many
DNA: TGTGCCAGCAGTTGCGTGGGTAGGTCGGCAGATACGCAGTATTTT
CDR3: CASSCVGRSADTQYF

length: 14
J: TRBJ2-6
V: TRBV12-3/TRBV12-4
D: NA
size: many
DNA: TGTGCCAGCAGTTTCTTCTCTGGGGCCAACGTCCTGACTTTC
CDR3: CASSFFSGANVLTF

length: 20
J: TRBJ2-3
V: TRBV3-1
D: TRBD2
size: many
DNA: TGTGCCAGCAGCCAAGATTACCCTGGACTAGCGGGAGGCAGCACAGATACGCAGTATTTT
CDR3: CASSQDYPGLAGGSTDTQYF

length: 18
J: TRBJ2-6
V: TRBV11-2
D: TRBD1
size: NA
DNA: TGTGCCAGCAGCTCGGGACAGGGGCGCCCTCCTGGGGCCAACGTCCTGACTTTC
CDR3: CASSSGQGRPPGANVLTF

length: 18
J: TRBJ2-2
V: TRBV19
D: TRBD1
size: many
DNA: TGTGCCAGTAGTACACTCTATCCCCTGGGCAGGGGGACCGGGGAGCTGTTTTTT
CDR3: CASSTLYPLGRGTGELFF

length: 14
J: TRBJ2-7
V: TRBV19
D: NA
size: NA
DNA: TGTGCCAGTAGCCTAACAGGGTACCTCTACGAGCAGTACTTC
CDR3: CASSLTGYLYEQYF

length: 17
J: TRBJ2-5
V: TRBV6-1
D: NA
size: many
DNA: TGTGCCAGCAGTGTCACACCGATTTGGTTTGTCAAAGAGACCCAGTACTTC
CDR3: CASSVTPIWFVKETQYF

length: 15
J: TRBJ1-5
V: TRBV27
D: NA
size: many
DNA: TGTGCCAGCAGTGCCTACCGGGACAACAATCAGCCCCAGCATTTT
CDR3: CASSAYRDNNQPQHF

length: 16
J: TRBJ2-1
V: TRBV7-2
D: NA
size: many
DNA: TGTGCCAGCAGCTTTCAGGGGACAACCCAAAACAATGAGCAGTTCTTC
CDR3: CASSFQGTTQNNEQFF

length: 15
J: TRBJ2-2
V: TRBV28
D: TRBD1
size: many
DNA: TGTGCCAGCACCCCGGGACAGATAAACACCGGGGAGCTGTTTTTT
CDR3: CASTPGQINTGELFF

length: 16
J: TRBJ1-5
V: TRBV23-1
D: TRBD1
size: NA
DNA: TGCGCCAGCCGTACAGGGGCTCCCTATAGCAATCAGCCCCAGCATTTT
CDR3: CASRTGAPYSNQPQHF

length: 15
J: TRBJ2-6
V: TRBV27
D: NA
size: many
DNA: TGTGCCAGCAGCCGACCGGACTCTGGGGCCAACGTCCTGACTTTC
CDR3: CASSRPDSGANVLTF

length: 14
J: TRBJ2-3
V: TRBV29-1
D: NA
size: many
DNA: TGCAGCGTTGAACGACAGGCCCGCACAGATACGCAGTATTTT
CDR3: CSVERQARTDTQYF

length: 15
J: TRBJ2-1
V: TRBV12-3/TRBV12-4
D: TRBD2
size: many
DNA: TGTGCCAGCAGTGGGAGCGCGGGGGGGAACAATGAGCAGTTCTTC
CDR3: CASSGSAGGNNEQFF

length: 15
J: TRBJ1-1
V: TRBV28
D: TRBD1
size: many
DNA: TGTGCCAGCAGTTCCTCCGGGACAGGCGTCACTGAAGCTTTCTTT
CDR3: CASSSSGTGVTEAFF

length: 17
J: TRBJ2-4
V: TRBV28
D: TRBD2
size: many
DNA: TGTGCCAGCAGTTTAAAGTCGGGACTAGCGGGACGCGCCATTCAGTACTTC
CDR3: CASSLKSGLAGRAIQYF

length: 13
J: TRBJ2-2
V: TRBV4-3
D: NA
size: many
DNA: TGCGCCAGCAGCCGGGTAGGCACCGGGGAGCTGTTTTTT
CDR3: CASSRVGTGELFF

length: 15
J: TRBJ1-1
V: TRBV4-3
D: NA
size: many
DNA: TGCGCCAGCAGCCAAGATGCAGGGGAGGACACTGAAGCTTTCTTT
CDR3: CASSQDAGEDTEAFF

length: 13
J: TRBJ2-1
V: TRBV20-1
D: NA
size: many
DNA: TGCAGCCCGGGGTTACTACTTTACAATGAGCAGTTCTTC
CDR3: CSPGLLLYNEQFF

length: 14
J: TRBJ1-1
V: TRBV20-1
D: TRBD1
size: many
DNA: TGCAGTGCTAGGGAGGTTTCGGGACAGCGACAAGCTTTCTTT
CDR3: CSAREVSGQRQAFF

length: 18
J: TRBJ2-6
V: TRBV5-1
D: TRBD1
size: many
DNA: TGCGCCAGCAGTTCCCCGGACAGGCCTTTTGCTGGGGCCAACGTCCTGACTTTC
CDR3: CASSSPDRPFAGANVLTF

length: 16
J: TRBJ1-2
V: TRBV6-5
D: NA
size: many
DNA: TGTGCCAGCAGCCGAGATCCGCGATGGGGGGCGCAGGGCTACACCTTC
CDR3: CASSRDPRWGAQGYTF

length: 10
J: TRBJ1-5
V: TRBV29-1
D: NA
size: many
DNA: TGCAGCGTCCCCAATCAGCCCCAGCATTTT
CDR3: CSVPNQPQHF

length: 12
J: TRBJ2-1
V: TRBV5-5
D: NA
size: many
DNA: TGTGCCAGCAGCTCAGGGGGGTATGAGCAGTTCTTC
CDR3: CASSSGGYEQFF

length: 17
J: TRBJ2-1
V: TRBV11-2
D: TRBD2
size: many
DNA: TGTGCCAGCAGCGCCCTAGGGCGGGAGCTCCTCGCGCCGAGGCAGTTCTTC
CDR3: CASSALGRELLAPRQFF

length: 19
J: TRBJ1-1
V: TRBV5-6
D: TRBD1
size: NA
DNA: TGTGCCAGCAGCTTGGCCAGGTGGGACAGGGGGGGTAAGGGGACTGAAGCTTTCTTT
CDR3: CASSLARWDRGGKGTEAFF

length: 13
J: TRBJ1-2
V: TRBV29-1
D: NA
size: many
DNA: TGCAGCGTTGACAGGGAAGCTAACTATGGCTACACCTTC
CDR3: CSVDREANYGYTF

length: 15
J: TRBJ2-5
V: TRBV5-4
D: NA
size: NA
DNA: TGTGCCAGCAGCTTGAGAGGAGGGGGCAGCGAGACCCAGTACTTC
CDR3: CASSLRGGGSETQYF

length: 13
J: TRBJ1-2
V: TRBV12-3/TRBV12-4
D: NA
size: many
DNA: TGTGCCAGCAGTTTCGCACAGAACTATGGCTACACCTTC
CDR3: CASSFAQNYGYTF

length: 15
J: TRBJ1-5
V: TRBV2
D: NA
size: many
DNA: TGTGCCAGCACCCAAAGACGTAATAGCAATCAGCCCCAGCATTTT
CDR3: CASTQRRNSNQPQHF

length: 15
J: TRBJ1-1
V: TRBV19
D: TRBD1
size: many
DNA: TGTGCCAGTAGTTTCCAGGGACAGGGGGGCACTGAAGCTTTCTTT
CDR3: CASSFQGQGGTEAFF

length: 16
J: TRBJ2-5
V: TRBV7-2
D: TRBD2
size: many
DNA: TGTGCCAGCAGCCCGCTACTAGCGGGAGGGCGGGAGACCCAGTACTTC
CDR3: CASSPLLAGGRETQYF

length: 13
J: TRBJ2-7
V: TRBV29-1
D: NA
size: many
DNA: TGCAGCGTCCGACAGGTTTATCTGGACGAGCAGTACTTC
CDR3: CSVRQVYLDEQYF

length: 17
J: TRBJ2-4
V: TRBV28
D: TRBD1
size: many
DNA: TGTGCCAGCAGTCAACCGGGTGGTAGCAGGGACAGGAACATTCAGTACTTC
CDR3: CASSQPGGSRDRNIQYF